The T cell receptor (beta chain) under discussion was sequenced for a study of cytomegalovirus exposure and HLA in healthy donors. The table came from immunoSEQ multiplex PCR; TCRdb's copy has only in-frame clones and leaves some out. The sample lists around 150,000 clones, 84% occurring once. Material for sequencing was PBMCs. This receptor was taken from a man younger than 45 in good health and CMV-seropositive.

The CDR3 bases are TGTGCCAGCAGTCGCCTCCGGGACAGAGCCTACGAGCAGTACTTC. Its protein product is CASSRLRDRAYEQYF. This rearrangement joins TRBV6-5 to TRBJ2-7, with 7 bases that match TRBD1. With 5 bases clipped from V and 2 bases from J, the junction kept 9 bases outside the gene matches. The CDR3 runs 15 residues. From germline, CDR1 is MNHEY and CDR2 SVGAGI.